These 16 T cell receptor beta chains were sequenced from one sample in a study of Graves' ophthalmopathy and Graves' hyperthyroidism. Amplification of TCR beta CDR3 regions used RNA transcripts. HTBI primers were used in a first-round RT-PCR, which preceded a second-round multiplex PCR. Each CDR3 protein gets one entry after TCRdb re-called the multiplex PCR reads with MiXCR. The sample holds hundreds of thousands of distinct CDR3 sequences, approximately 21% seen once. The sample taken for sequencing was peripheral blood. These TCRs come from a woman aged 18 to 35 with stable Graves' hyperthyroidism.

Ten or more counts support this clonotype. The chain combines TRBV6-1 with TRBJ1-5; 10 positions agree with TRBD1. Germline loops: CDR1 MNHNS, CDR2 SASEGT. The CDR3 spans 15 residues. J lost 2 bases, V lost 6 bases, and 4 bases had no gene match. The CDR3 DNA reads as TGTGCCAGCAGACCGGGACAGGGGCGCAATCAGCCCCAGCATTTT. This gives the protein CASRPGQGRNQPQHF.

In its sample, this clonotype was seen a few times. CDR3: CASSIRDSDYSGNTIYF. The CDR3 DNA reads as TGTGCCAGCAGCATCCGGGACAGTGATTACTCTGGAAACACCATATATTTT. The chain is built from TRBV11-1 and TRBJ1-3; 7 bases are shared with TRBD1. The ends lost 5 bases at V and 0 bases at J; junction bases unmatched: 10. The CDR3 covers 17 residues. The V gene's germline CDR1 is SGHAT and CDR2 FQDESV (reference sequence).

This clonotype appeared many times. The chain links TRBV27 to TRBJ2-7; no reliable D call. This CDR3 is 16 amino acids long. The germline gives CDR1 MNHEY, CDR2 SMNVEV (reference sequence). V was trimmed by 2 bases and J by 0 bases, leaving 14 bases between them. The chain's CDR3 is CASSLRPGRISYEQYF. Here the CDR3 DNA reads TGTGCCAGCAGTTTAAGGCCCGGGCGGATCTCCTACGAGCAGTACTTC.

This clonotype has only a few counts. V usage is TRBV4-1 and J usage is TRBJ1-1, with a tentative D call TRBD1 (5 bases). V was trimmed by 0 bases and J by 7 bases, leaving 15 bases between them. The CDR3 spans 15 residues. Germline CDR1 reads MGHRA; CDR2 reads YSYEKL. Here the CDR3 DNA reads TGCGCCAGCAGCCAAGATTTGGGGGGTTTAGGTGAAGCTTTCTTT. Translation: CASSQDLGGLGEAFF.

This clonotype was counted many times. The rearrangement joins TRBV12-3 or TRBV12-4 to TRBJ2-5, with 9 bases identical to TRBD2. CDR3 length: 19 residues. Germline trimming cut 5 bases from V and 3 bases from J; bases unmatched to any gene: 19. The CDR3 protein is CASSPRLADGLLSKETQYF. In nucleotides, the CDR3 is TGTGCCAGCAGTCCACGACTAGCGGACGGGTTATTGAGTAAAGAGACCCAGTACTTC.

This clonotype was observed at least ten times. The chain links TRBV5-1 to TRBJ1-2; no clear D gene. Trimming removed 3 bases from V and 2 bases from J, with 23 bases in between. The length of the CDR3 is 18 residues. Germline loops: CDR1 SGHRS, CDR2 YFSETQ. CDR3 nucleotides: TGCGCCAGCAGCTCGCACAGCATATCGGATAACTTAAACTATGGCTACACCTTC. It specifies CASSSHSISDNLNYGYTF.

There are many counts of this clonotype. This sequence joins TRBV2 and TRBJ2-7, with D unclear. Germline lookup yields CDR1 SNHLY and CDR2 FYNNEI. There are 18 residues in the CDR3. The V end was cut by 5 bases, the J end by 0 bases, with 23 bases between. The CDR3 region is CASSIASKDTVSSYEQYF. The CDR3 DNA reads TGTGCCAGCAGTATCGCGTCGAAAGACACCGTAAGCTCCTACGAGCAGTACTTC.

This clonotype occurred many times. This rearrangement joins TRBV2 to TRBJ1-6; no clear D. Germline CDR1 reads SNHLY; CDR2 reads FYNNEI. This CDR3 spans 14 amino acids. Trimming removed 7 bases at V and 7 bases at J, with 14 bases between. CDR3: CASIGGLGNSPLHF. CDR3 bases: TGTGCCAGCATTGGAGGGCTGGGGAATTCACCCCTCCACTTT.

This clonotype was counted many times. This chain joins TRBV28 and TRBJ2-7; TRBD1 is a possible D gene (5 bases). Germline CDR1 is MDHEN and CDR2 is SYDVKM. This CDR3 spans 14 amino acids. V lost 2 bases and J 3 bases, leaving 11 bases between the germline ends. The CDR3 DNA follows: TGTGCCAGCAGTTTACAGGGATTTATCTACGAGCAGTACTTC. This gives the protein CASSLQGFIYEQYF.

This clonotype was seen repeatedly, ten times or more. This chain uses TRBV29-1 with TRBJ2-2; 10 nucleotides agree with TRBD1. CDR1 and CDR2 from the germline V gene are SQVTM and ANQGSEA. CDR3 length equals 14 residues. J lost 5 bases, V lost 5 bases, and 5 bases had no gene match. CDR3 nucleotide sequence: TGCAGCGTTCCCGGGACAGGGGTTACCGGGGAGCTGTTTTTT. It encodes CSVPGTGVTGELFF.

In its sample, this clonotype was seen many times. The chain couples TRBV15 to TRBJ2-6, with D maybe TRBD2 (7 bases). Trimming removed 5 bases from V and 1 base from J, with 9 bases in between. This CDR3 has 15 residues. Germline V gene sequence: CDR1 LNHNV, CDR2 YYDKDF (reference sequence). CDR3 nucleotides: TGTGCCACCAGCGGGGGGGCTTCTGGGGCCAACGTCCTGACTTTC. As protein: CATSGGASGANVLTF.

The chain recombines TRBV15 with TRBJ1-5; D gene unclear. V was shortened by 4 bases and J by 9 bases, with 13 bases between the two germline ends. Germline assignment: CDR1 LNHNV and CDR2 YYDKDF (reference sequence). The CDR3 runs 13 residues. The chain's CDR3 is CATSIGELWPQHF. The CDR3 region has the DNA TGTGCCACCAGCATAGGCGAGTTGTGGCCCCAGCATTTT. The entire variable domain, with the rest obtained from reference TRBV15 and TRBJ1-5, is as follows: DAMVIQNPRYQVTQFGKPVTLSCSQTLNHNVMYWYQQKSSQAPKLLFHYYDKDFNNEADTPDNFQSRRPNTSFCFLDIRSPGLGDTAMYLCATSIGELWPQHFGDGTRLSIL.

There are many counts of this clonotype. The rearrangement links TRBV6-1 to TRBJ2-7; no clear D. This CDR3 region has 13 residues. Germline V gene lookup returns CDR1 MNHNS and CDR2 SASEGT. Trimming took 6 bases from V and 3 from J, leaving 12 bases between them. CDR3 nucleotides: TGTGCCAGCAGCCCACAAAATTACTACGAGCAGTACTTC. Protein: CASSPQNYYEQYF.

This clonotype was observed many times. The gene calls are TRBV28 and TRBJ2-2; 9 positions agree with TRBD2. V was pared by 3 bases and J by 1 base, with 6 bases of the junction left unmatched. In germline, CDR1 is MDHEN, CDR2 SYDVKM. The CDR3 consists of 17 residues. The CDR3 sequence is CASSFGGLARNTGELFF. CDR3 nucleotides: TGTGCCAGCAGTTTCGGGGGACTAGCCCGGAACACCGGGGAGCTGTTTTTT. The full variable domain, in which reference TRBV28 and TRBJ2-2 provide the parts outside the CDR3, is DVKVTQSSRYLVKRTGEKVFLECVQDMDHENMFWYRQDPGLGLRLIYFSYDVKMKEKGDIPEGYSVSREKKERFSLILESASTNQTSMYLCASSFGGLARNTGELFFGEGSRLTVL.

This clonotype was counted at least ten times. V is TRBV4-3 and J is TRBJ1-6, with 7 bases identical to TRBD1. CDR1 and CDR2 from the germline V gene are LGHNA and YSLEER. The CDR3 totals 16 residues. Trimming removed 4 bases from V and 7 bases from J; junction bases left unmatched: 10. The CDR3, as DNA: TGCGCCAGCAGCCTGCAGACAGGGTATACCAATTCACCCCTCCACTTT. Translated, it gives CASSLQTGYTNSPLHF.

In this sample, this clonotype turned up once. This chain joins TRBV11-2 and TRBJ2-7; 16 nucleotides align to TRBD2. CDR3 size: 18 residues. The V gene end was trimmed by 8 bases and the J gene end by 3 bases; junction bases not matched to a gene: 13. The germline V gene has CDR1 SGHAT and CDR2 FQNNGV. CDR3 sequence reads: CASATLGGLAGGGYEQYF. The CDR3 nucleotides read TGTGCCAGCGCTACACTTGGGGGACTAGCGGGAGGGGGCTACGAGCAGTACTTC.